The 3 T cell receptor beta chains reported below all come from one sample, sequenced in a study of blood T cell repertoires in COVID-19. Sequenced by immunoSEQ multiplex PCR; TCRdb stores in-frame clones only, minus some. This table has approximately 270,000 clones, 70% to 90% appearing once. Sequencing was performed on PBMCs or T cells enriched from blood (not recorded which). The source is a man aged 35 to 55 who had recovered from COVID-19.

The V and J genes are TRBV4-1 and TRBJ1-1, with 11 nucleotides matching TRBD1. The CDR3 contains 15 residues. Germline values: CDR1 MGHRA, CDR2 YSYEKL. After removal of 0 bases from V and 5 bases from J, the junction contained 2 bases not matched to a gene. The CDR3: CASSQEGQGVTEAFF. DNA for the CDR3: TGCGCCAGCAGCCAAGAGGGACAGGGGGTTACTGAAGCTTTCTTT.

J is TRBJ1-1 and V is TRBV4-1, with a possible D match to TRBD1 (6 bases). CDR1 and CDR2 from the germline V gene are MGHRA and YSYEKL. With 0 bases removed from V and 7 bases from J, the gap between germline ends came to 12 bases. The CDR3 is made up of 14 amino acids. The CDR3 region has the DNA TGCGCCAGCAGCCAAGAGCGAGGGGGAATTGAAGCTTTCTTT. Translating gives CASSQERGGIEAFF.

This clone is a singleton in its sample. The V gene is TRBV2, the J gene TRBJ1-2; D is ambiguous. The V gene's germline CDR1 is SNHLY and CDR2 FYNNEI. CDR3 length: 15 residues. Trimming cost V 8 bases and J 5 bases, with 21 bases left between them. DNA for the CDR3: TGTGCCAGCGTGGTTGAATCCTCTTCGGGGTATGGCTACACCTTC. This translates into CASVVESSSGYGYTF. Full variable domain (missing parts from reference TRBV2 and TRBJ1-2): EPEVTQTPSHQVTQMGQEVILRCVPISNHLYFYWYRQILGQKVEFLVSFYNNEISEKSEIFDDQFSVERPDGSNFTLKIRSTKLEDSAMYFCASVVESSSGYGYTFGSGTRLTVV.